Described below is a single TCR beta chain sequence and its context. The antigen is undetermined. It was with 60 Vbeta and 13 Jbeta primers that the PCR ran. Clones were read by immunoSEQ multiplex PCR, and TCRdb kept only the in-frame ones, dropping some. The data show about 140,000 clones, 60% to 80% seen once. The data were obtained in a study of cytomegalovirus exposure and HLA in healthy donors. Findings and caveats of the study: A later analysis reported that several of the most significant clusters appeared to be linked to common viral pathogens, among them Epstein-Barr virus. In a later analysis, HLA-associated beta chains showed higher expansion and lower generation probabilities than comparable chains. High sensitivity and specificity were reportedly achieved when the classifier diagnosed cytomegalovirus status.

Trimming pared 3 bases from V and 1 base from J, leaving 12 bases between. The length of the CDR3 is 15 residues. Germline assignment: CDR1 MNHEY and CDR2 SMNVEV (reference sequence). The chain has TRBV27 and TRBJ1-1, with a possible D match to TRBD1 (6 bases). Input material: PBMCs. The TCR comes from a man between 18 and 35 years old in good health and CMV-seronegative. The CDR3 nucleotides are TGTGCCAGCAGTTTCTATGCAGGGGAGAACACTGAAGCTTTCTTT. It encodes CASSFYAGENTEAFF.